This TCR beta chain was sequenced during a study of metastatic and nonmetastatic thyroid tumors. This clone has ten or more counts. Germline V gene lookup returns CDR1 DFQATT and CDR2 SNEGSKA (reference sequence). Trimming removed 3 bases at V and 1 base at J, with 13 bases between. This CDR3 comprises 14 residues. The entire patient cohort was treatment-naive prior to thyroid surgery. TCRdb re-called the PCR reads with MiXCR. In the table there are 24,000 or so clones, approximately 11% of which are singletons. V and J are TRBV20-1 and TRBJ2-7; D remains unclear. Sequenced input: blood. The TCR originated in a female donor with papillary thyroid cancer or a benign thyroid nodule (not recorded which). Some clones in this sample may be carry-over from other donors' samples. CDR3 amino acids: CSASPPSISYEQYF. CDR3 in DNA: TGCAGTGCTAGCCCGCCCTCCATATCCTACGAGCAGTACTTC.